These 23 T cell receptor beta chains originate from one sample sequenced in a study of STAT5B mutations in CD4+ large granular lymphocyte leukemia. The repertoire was sequenced with immunoSEQ multiplex PCR; TCRdb's copy has only in-frame clones and lacks some. The sample has fewer than 45,000 clones, 80% to 90% seen once; the top ten hold about 2.5%. The specimen sequenced was CD4+ T cells from blood buffy coats. All receptors come from a human donor in good health.

Comment on this clone: This specimen includes other DNA sequences encoding the same CDR3. The gene calls are TRBV11-3 and TRBJ2-2; D remains ambiguous. V lost 3 bases, J lost 6 bases, and 5 bases lay in between. Germline assignment: CDR1 SGHNT and CDR2 YENEEA. This CDR3 has 12 residues. The CDR3 nucleotides are TGTGCCAGCAGCTTTCAGTCCGGGGAGCTGTTTTTT. Amino acid sequence: CASSFQSGELFF.

The chain is built from TRBV20-1 and TRBJ2-7, with a weak D call TRBD1 (5 bases). This CDR3 has 11 residues. Deletions cut 6 bases from V and 4 bases from J, with 10 bases between. Germline V CDR1 and CDR2: DFQATT, SNEGSKA (reference sequence). The CDR3 nucleotides are TGCAGTGCCACACAGGCTTACGAGCAGTACTTC. As protein: CSATQAYEQYF.

The V gene is TRBV7-2, the J gene TRBJ1-1, with unresolved D. The V end was cut by 3 bases, the J end by 5 bases, with 4 bases between. This CDR3 has 11 residues. Looked up from germline, CDR1 is SGHTA and CDR2 is FQGNSA. The DNA for the CDR3 is TGTGCCAGCAGCTTGGATACTGAAGCTTTCTTT. As protein: CASSLDTEAFF. Full variable domain (remainder filled in from reference TRBV7-2 and TRBJ1-1): GAGVSQSPSNKVTEKGKDVELRCDPISGHTALYWYRQSLGQGLEFLIYFQGNSAPDKSGLPSDRFSAERTGGSVSTLTIQRTQQEDSAVYLCASSLDTEAFFGQGTRLTVV.

This chain links TRBV28 with TRBJ1-2; TRBD1 matches 11 bases. This CDR3 has 15 amino acids. V dropped 6 bases and J dropped 5; count of bases not matched to a gene: 8. Per the germline V gene, CDR1 is MDHEN and CDR2 is SYDVKM. CDR3 nucleotides: TGTGCCAGCAGCGCACCGGGACAGGGGGTTTATGGCTACACCTTC. Protein: CASSAPGQGVYGYTF.

A single count supports this clone. The DNA of the CDR3 is TGTGCCAGTAGTACCCCGGGCGGGGCTAACTATGGCTACACCTTC. Encoded protein: CASSTPGGANYGYTF. The rearrangement uses TRBV19 and TRBJ1-2, with D uncertain. The CDR3 loop spans 15 amino acids. Trimming pared 4 bases from V and 0 bases from J, leaving 12 bases between. Germline CDR1 is LNHDA and CDR2 is SQIVND (reference sequence).

The chain uses TRBV7-8 and TRBJ2-7; D is possibly TRBD1 (6 bases). The V gene lost 1 base and the J gene lost 6 bases, with 10 bases spanning the gap. CDR3 length equals 13 residues. CDR1 is SGHVS, CDR2 FQNEAQ, per germline. CDR3 sequence: CASSLDVGGEQYF. The DNA of the CDR3 is TGTGCCAGCAGCTTAGACGTAGGGGGCGAGCAGTACTTC.

The chain carries TRBV4-2 and TRBJ2-7; TRBD1 might be the D (5 bases). Trimming removed 4 bases from V and 0 bases from J, with 16 bases in between. CDR3 length: 16 amino acids. Germline V CDR1 and CDR2: LGHNA, YNFKEQ. The CDR3 DNA follows: TGTGCCAGCAGCCCAAGAGATCAGGGATCCTCCTACGAGCAGTACTTC. It encodes CASSPRDQGSSYEQYF.

The chain employs TRBV4-2 and TRBJ1-4; maybe TRBD1 (5 bases). This CDR3 contains 15 residues. Germline CDR1 reads LGHNA; CDR2 reads YNFKEQ. Trimming cost V 4 bases and J 4 bases, with 13 bases left between them. CDR3 nucleotide sequence: TGTGCCAGCAGCCGGGGGGAGGGACTTAATGAAAAACTGTTTTTT. Protein: CASSRGEGLNEKLFF.

J is TRBJ2-3 and V is TRBV2, with 9 bases identical to TRBD1. CDR1 is SNHLY, CDR2 FYNNEI, per germline. V trimming: 4 bases; J trimming: 1 base; junction bases outside the gene matches: 3. The CDR3 is 15 amino acids. CDR3: CASSVRTGGTDTQYF. In nucleotides, the CDR3 is TGTGCCAGCAGTGTGAGGACAGGGGGCACAGATACGCAGTATTTT.

The chain couples TRBV2 to TRBJ1-4; perhaps TRBD1 as D (5 bases). The CDR3 loop spans 15 amino acids. Germline CDR1 reads SNHLY; CDR2 reads FYNNEI. Trimming removed 7 bases at V and 3 bases at J, with 15 bases between. The CDR3 spells CASMRRGNPNEKLFF. Here the CDR3 DNA reads TGTGCCAGCATGAGGAGGGGTAATCCTAATGAAAAACTGTTTTTT.

The chain uses TRBV15 and TRBJ2-7, with D perhaps assigned TRBD1 or TRBD2 (5 bases each). This CDR3 has 11 residues. Germline CDR1 and CDR2: LNHNV and YYDKDF (reference sequence). The V end lost 11 bases, the J end lost 3 bases, and 11 bases lay between the germline ends. In DNA form, the CDR3 reads TGTGCCTCCTCGAGGGGCTACGAGCAGTACTTC. The encoded protein is CASSRGYEQYF. Looking up the rest from reference TRBV15 and TRBJ2-7 gives the full variable domain: DAMVIQNPRYQVTQFGKPVTLSCSQTLNHNVMYWYQQKSSQAPKLLFHYYDKDFNNEADTPDNFQSRRPNTSFCFLDIRSPGLGDTAMYLCASSRGYEQYFGPGTRLTVT.

This clone is a singleton in its sample. This chain uses TRBV28 with TRBJ2-7, with 9 bases that match TRBD2. J was trimmed by 1 base and V by 3 bases; bases with no gene match: 4. Germline V gives CDR1 MDHEN, CDR2 SYDVKM. The CDR3 loop spans 15 amino acids. The CDR3 reads CASSFGGRASYEQYF. CDR3 nucleotides: TGTGCCAGCAGTTTCGGCGGGAGGGCGTCCTACGAGCAGTACTTC.

This clone was recorded a few times. The chain is built from TRBV7-6 and TRBJ1-1, with no clear D. The ends were cut back, 3 bases at V and 1 base at J, with 6 bases in the middle. The CDR3 length is 13 residues. Germline V lookup: CDR1 SGHVS, CDR2 FNYEAQ. The CDR3 DNA reads TGTGCCAGCAGCTTCGAGACGAACACTGAAGCTTTCTTT. Translated: CASSFETNTEAFF. Combining the CDR3 with reference TRBV7-6 and TRBJ1-1 gives the whole variable domain GAGVSQSPRYKVTKRGQDVALRCDPISGHVSLYWYRQALGQGPEFLTYFNYEAQQDKSGLPNDRFSAERPEGSISTLTIQRTEQRDSAMYRCASSFETNTEAFFGQGTRLTVV.

The rearrangement joins TRBV18 to TRBJ1-1; D call uncertain. The CDR3 runs to 13 residues. Germline values: CDR1 KGHSH, CDR2 LQKENI. Trimming removed 3 bases at V and 6 bases at J, with 11 bases between. The CDR3 reads CASSPGRAAEAFF. Here the CDR3 DNA reads TGTGCCAGCTCACCGGGGAGAGCAGCTGAAGCTTTCTTT.

This chain uses TRBV5-1 with TRBJ2-1, with 9 positions matching TRBD2. The V and J ends lost 0 bases and 4 bases, in that order; junction bases with no gene match: 8. This CDR3 spans 17 amino acids. Germline CDR1 is SGHRS and CDR2 is YFSETQ. The CDR3 DNA follows: TGCGCCAGCAGCTTGGCCGGGCTAGCGGGACCATACAATGAGCAGTTCTTC. Amino acids: CASSLAGLAGPYNEQFF.

The chain couples TRBV6-6 to TRBJ1-5; 9 bases fit TRBD1. Germline CDR1 reads MNHNY; CDR2 reads SVGAGI (reference sequence). CDR3 length: 16 amino acids. The V gene end was trimmed by 6 bases and the J gene end by 2 bases; junction bases not matched to a gene: 8. The CDR3 DNA is TGTGCCAGCAGCGTAGGGACAGGGAAGGGCAATCAGCCCCAGCATTTT. It specifies CASSVGTGKGNQPQHF.

The rearrangement links TRBV6-1 to TRBJ2-5; D possibly corresponds to TRBD2 (6 bases). Germline V CDR1 and CDR2: MNHNS, SASEGT. Trimming cost V 6 bases and J 5 bases, with 16 bases left between them. The length of the CDR3 is 14 residues. CDR3 in DNA: TGTGCCAGCAGAATTCTAGCTAGCGCCGAGACCCAGTACTTC. As protein: CASRILASAETQYF.

The rearrangement joins TRBV11-3 to TRBJ2-1; 7 bases are shared with TRBD1. Germline V gene lookup returns CDR1 SGHNT and CDR2 YENEEA. The CDR3 sequence is 15 residues long. The trim removed 4 bases at V and 3 bases at J, leaving 6 bases unmatched. CDR3 in amino acids: CASSSGGPNYNEQFF. CDR3 DNA: TGTGCCAGCAGCTCAGGGGGACCCAACTACAATGAGCAGTTCTTC. The complete variable domain, with remaining parts taken from reference TRBV11-3 and TRBJ2-1, reads EAGVVQSPRYKIIEKKQPVAFWCNPISGHNTLYWYLQNLGQGPELLIRYENEEAVDDSQLPKDRFSAERLKGVDSTLKIQPAELGDSAVYLCASSSGGPNYNEQFFGPGTRLTVL.

This chain joins TRBV25-1 and TRBJ2-3; TRBD2 might be the D (7 bases). The CDR3 runs to 15 residues. Germline values: CDR1 MGHDK, CDR2 SYGVNS. The V and J ends lost 2 bases and 0 bases respectively, with 9 bases between them. CDR3 nucleotide sequence: TGTGCCAGCAGTGAAGGGGGGGCTAGCACAGATACGCAGTATTTT. Translation: CASSEGGASTDTQYF.

The rearrangement uses TRBV5-1 and TRBJ2-1, with 11 bases lining up with TRBD2. The CDR3 is 15 residues long. The trim removed 7 bases at V and 3 bases at J, leaving 6 bases unmatched. Per germline, CDR1 SGHRS and CDR2 YFSETQ. Here the CDR3 DNA reads TGCGCCAGCTCGGAGGGACTAGCGGTCTACAATGAGCAGTTCTTC. Its protein is CASSEGLAVYNEQFF.

The chain employs TRBV4-2 and TRBJ2-1; tentatively, D is TRBD1 or TRBD2 (5 bases each). Germline values: CDR1 LGHNA, CDR2 YNFKEQ. The CDR3 extends over 19 amino acids. Between the trimmed V and J ends, which lost 3 bases and 4 bases, there was a span of 25 bases. CDR3 bases: TGTGCCAGCAGCCATGGAGAACAGATGCAGGGAGCCCTTTACAATGAGCAGTTCTTC. Translating gives CASSHGEQMQGALYNEQFF.

This clone was detected once. CDR3 DNA: TGTGCCAGCAACTACCCGACTAGCTTGGAGCAGTACTTC. Its protein product is CASNYPTSLEQYF. The V and J genes are TRBV7-9 and TRBJ2-7; 7 positions match TRBD2. Germline assignment: CDR1 SEHNR and CDR2 FQNEAQ (reference sequence). CDR3 length: 13 amino acids. V was clipped by 7 bases and J by 7 bases; unmatched bases: 10.

The rearrangement links TRBV5-8 to TRBJ2-7, with D perhaps matching TRBD2 (6 bases). Germline CDR1 is SGHTS and CDR2 is YDEGEE. The CDR3 covers 15 residues. V lost 0 bases to trimming and J lost 1 base, with 11 bases between them. CDR3 sequence: CASSLGELASYEQYF. The CDR3 DNA follows: TGTGCCAGCAGCTTGGGCGAACTAGCATCCTACGAGCAGTACTTC.